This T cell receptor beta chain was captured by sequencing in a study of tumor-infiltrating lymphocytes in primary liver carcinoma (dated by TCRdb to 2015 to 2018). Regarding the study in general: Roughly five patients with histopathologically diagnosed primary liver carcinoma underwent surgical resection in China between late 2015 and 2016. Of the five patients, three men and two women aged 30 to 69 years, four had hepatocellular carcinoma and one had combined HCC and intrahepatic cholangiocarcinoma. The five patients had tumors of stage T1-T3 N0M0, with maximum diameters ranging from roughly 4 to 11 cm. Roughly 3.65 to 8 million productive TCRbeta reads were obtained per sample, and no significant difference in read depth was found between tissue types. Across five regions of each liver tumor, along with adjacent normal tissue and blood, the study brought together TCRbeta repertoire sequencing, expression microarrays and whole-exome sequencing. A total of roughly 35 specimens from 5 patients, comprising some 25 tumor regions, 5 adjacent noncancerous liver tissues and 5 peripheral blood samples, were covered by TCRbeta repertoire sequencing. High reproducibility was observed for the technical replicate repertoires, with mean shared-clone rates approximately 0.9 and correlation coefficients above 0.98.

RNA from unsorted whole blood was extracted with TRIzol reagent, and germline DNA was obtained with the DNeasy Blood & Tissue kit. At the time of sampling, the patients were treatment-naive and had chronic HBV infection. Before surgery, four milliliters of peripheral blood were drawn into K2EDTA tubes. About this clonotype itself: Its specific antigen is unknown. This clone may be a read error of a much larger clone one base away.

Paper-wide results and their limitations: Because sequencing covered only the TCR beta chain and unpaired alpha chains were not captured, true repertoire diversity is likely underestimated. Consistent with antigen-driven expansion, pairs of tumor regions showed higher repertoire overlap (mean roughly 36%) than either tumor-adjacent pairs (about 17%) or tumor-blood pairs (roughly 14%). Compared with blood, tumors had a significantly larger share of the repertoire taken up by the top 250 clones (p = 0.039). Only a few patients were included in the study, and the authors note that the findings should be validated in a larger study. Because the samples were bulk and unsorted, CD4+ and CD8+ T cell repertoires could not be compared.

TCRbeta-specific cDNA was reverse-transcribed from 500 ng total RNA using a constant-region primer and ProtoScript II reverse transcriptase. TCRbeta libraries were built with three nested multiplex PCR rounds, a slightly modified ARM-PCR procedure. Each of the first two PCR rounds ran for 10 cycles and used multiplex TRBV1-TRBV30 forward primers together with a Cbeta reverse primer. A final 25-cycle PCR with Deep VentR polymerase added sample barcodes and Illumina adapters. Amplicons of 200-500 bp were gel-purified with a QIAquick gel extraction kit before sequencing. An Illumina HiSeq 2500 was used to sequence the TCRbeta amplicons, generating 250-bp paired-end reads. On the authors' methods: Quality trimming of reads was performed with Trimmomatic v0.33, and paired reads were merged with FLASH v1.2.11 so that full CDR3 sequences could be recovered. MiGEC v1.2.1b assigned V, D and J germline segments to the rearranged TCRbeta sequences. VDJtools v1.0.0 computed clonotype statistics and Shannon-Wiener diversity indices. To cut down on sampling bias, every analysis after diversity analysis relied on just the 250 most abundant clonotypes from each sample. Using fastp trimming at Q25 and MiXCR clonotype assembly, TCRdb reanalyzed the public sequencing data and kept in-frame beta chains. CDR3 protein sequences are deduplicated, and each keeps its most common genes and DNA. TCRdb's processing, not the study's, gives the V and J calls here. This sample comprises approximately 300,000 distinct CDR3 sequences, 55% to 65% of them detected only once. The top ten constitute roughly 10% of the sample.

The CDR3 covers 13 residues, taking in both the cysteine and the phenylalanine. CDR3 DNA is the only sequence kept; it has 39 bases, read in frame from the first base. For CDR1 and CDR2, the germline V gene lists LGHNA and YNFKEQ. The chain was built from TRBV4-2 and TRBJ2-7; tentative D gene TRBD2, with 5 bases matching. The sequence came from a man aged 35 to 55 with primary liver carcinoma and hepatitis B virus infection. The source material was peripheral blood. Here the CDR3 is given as CAGSGSTAYEQYF. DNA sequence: TGTGCCGGCAGCGGTAGCACCGCCTACGAGCAGTACTTC.